There are a few counts of the clone carrying this T cell receptor beta chain. Germline loops: CDR1 LNHDA, CDR2 SQIVND (reference sequence). V was shortened by 3 bases and J by 8 bases, with 19 bases between the two germline ends. There are 16 residues in the CDR3. Repertoires were generated with immunoSEQ multiplex PCR, while TCRdb's copy carries only in-frame clones and drops some. The sample lists tens of thousands of clones, more than 75% seen once, with roughly a tenth in the top ten. This sample stems from a study of blood T cell repertoires in COVID-19. For the study at large: There were acute and convalescent COVID-19 samples, and they came from the United States, Italy and Spain.

Material: peripheral blood. The sequence came from a man aged 65 to 85 with active or convalescent COVID-19. The V gene is TRBV19, the J gene TRBJ1-4, with a tentative D call TRBD1 (6 bases). The CDR3 DNA is TGTGCCAGTAGTATCGGACGTCAGGGGATTGGGGAAAAACTGTTTTTT. It translates to CASSIGRQGIGEKLFF.